This T cell receptor (beta chain) stems from a study of shared clonotypes between healthy human individuals. A note on this clone: Antigen unknown. A much larger clone sits a single nucleotide away, making a read error possible.

Per the authors' pipeline: ImmunoSEQ output held junction-only sequences without quality scores, so filtering differed. Profiled with immunoSEQ multiplex PCR; TCRdb holds only in-frame clones, not every one. That table supplies the V and J calls and clone size; D and trimming were determined from the DNA. The sample records 2.3 million or so clones, over 85% being singletons. Study-level findings and limits: Investigators collected only blood, and repertoires in tissues likely differ.

V lost 8 bases and J lost 0, with 4 bases in between. Germline V gene lookup returns CDR1 MNHNY and CDR2 SVGAGI (reference sequence). CDR3 length: 11 residues. The sequenced material came from naive CD4+ T cells from PBMCs. Subset meaning: CD45RA+ positively selected. The receptor was derived from a man aged 18 to 30 in good health. Some clones in this sample may be carry-over from other donors' samples. This chain links TRBV6-6 with TRBJ1-1; no firm D call. The CDR3 here is CASGLNTEAFF. DNA for the CDR3: TGTGCCAGCGGTCTGAACACTGAAGCTTTCTTT.